The present entry profiles one T cell receptor beta chain with its context. Its antigen is undetermined. This entry belongs to a study of shared clonotypes between healthy human individuals. Regarding the study as a whole: Deeper or shallower sequencing was expected to change how clonotypes are shared among donors. Shared clonotypes: 4.5% to 6.5% naive CD4, 3% to 3.5% naive CD8, about 2.4% memory CD4, under 0.5% memory CD8. Clonotypes shared by all four donors outscored non-shared clonotypes in generation probability.

The run depth of the assay was deep. Repertoires were generated with immunoSEQ multiplex PCR, while TCRdb's copy carries only in-frame clones and drops some. The sample lists roughly 1,000,000 clones, 75% to 85% seen once, with approximately 0.5% in the top ten. Germline V gives CDR1 SGHNT, CDR2 YENEEA. Trimming pared 5 bases from V and 5 bases from J, leaving 15 bases between. The CDR3 loop spans 14 amino acids. The specimen was memory CD4+ T cells from PBMCs. Subset here: CD45RA-negative fraction. The genes are TRBV11-3 and TRBJ2-5; a weak D match, TRBD2 (7 bases). The origin of this receptor is a man younger than 35 in good health. Some clones in this sample may be carry-over from other donors' samples. The DNA of the CDR3 is TGTGCCAGCAGCCCCTCCAGGGGAGGGGAGACCCAGTACTTC. Protein: CASSPSRGGETQYF.